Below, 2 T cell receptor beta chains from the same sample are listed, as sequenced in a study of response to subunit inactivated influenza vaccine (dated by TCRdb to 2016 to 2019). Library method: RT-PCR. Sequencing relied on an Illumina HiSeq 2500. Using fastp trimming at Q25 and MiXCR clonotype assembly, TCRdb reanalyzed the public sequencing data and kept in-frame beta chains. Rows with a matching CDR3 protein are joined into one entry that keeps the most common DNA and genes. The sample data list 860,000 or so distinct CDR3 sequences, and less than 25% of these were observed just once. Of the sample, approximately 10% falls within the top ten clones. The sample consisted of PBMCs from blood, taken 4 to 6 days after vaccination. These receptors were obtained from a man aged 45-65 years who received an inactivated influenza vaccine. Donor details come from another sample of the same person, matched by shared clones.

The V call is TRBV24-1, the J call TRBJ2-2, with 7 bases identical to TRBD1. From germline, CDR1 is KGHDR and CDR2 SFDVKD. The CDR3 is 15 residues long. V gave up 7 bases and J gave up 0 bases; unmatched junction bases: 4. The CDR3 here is CATRGTVANTGELFF. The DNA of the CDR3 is TGTGCCACCAGGGGGACAGTCGCGAACACCGGGGAGCTGTTTTTT.

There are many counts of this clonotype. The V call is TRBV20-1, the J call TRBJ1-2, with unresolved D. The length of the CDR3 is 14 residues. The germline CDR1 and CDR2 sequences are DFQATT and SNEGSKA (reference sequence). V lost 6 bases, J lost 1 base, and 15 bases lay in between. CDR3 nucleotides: TGCAGTGCCTCACACAGAAACTTTAACTATGGCTACACCTTC. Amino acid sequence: CSASHRNFNYGYTF.